The 32 T cell receptor beta chains in this list originate from one sample, sequenced in a study of CD8+CD57+ T cells in acquired aplastic anemia. In patients chosen for sequencing, flow cytometry had shown CD8+CD57+ cell expansion. TCR beta VDJ and CDR3 profiling used genomic DNA as template. From the reads, TCRdb called clonotypes with MiXCR, one entry per CDR3 protein. The sample includes approximately 190,000 distinct CDR3 sequences, roughly half of them seen just once. Sequencing was performed on sorted CD4+, CD8+, or CD8+CD57+ T cells (not recorded which) from PBMCs. These TCRs come from a human donor with aplastic anemia.

This clonotype was seen many times. V usage is TRBV24-1 and J usage is TRBJ2-1; tentatively, D is TRBD1 (6 bases). Trimming pared 7 bases from V and 1 base from J, leaving 13 bases between. CDR3 length: 15 residues. Germline V gene lookup returns CDR1 KGHDR and CDR2 SFDVKD. The CDR3 sequence is CATRGQGRSYNEQFF. The DNA of the CDR3 is TGTGCCACCAGGGGGCAGGGGAGATCCTACAATGAGCAGTTCTTC.

The CDR3 loop reads CSAPDRPYNSPLHF. The CDR3 DNA sequence: TGCAGTGCTCCGGACAGGCCCTATAATTCACCCCTCCACTTT. The rearrangement uses TRBV20-1 and TRBJ1-6, with TRBD1 matching over 7 bases. With V trimmed by 5 bases and J by 2 bases, 3 bases remained unmatched. CDR3 length: 14 residues. Per germline, CDR1 DFQATT and CDR2 SNEGSKA (reference sequence).

Worth noting for this clonotype: A junction end diverges from the germline sequence, so it may reflect a read error. This chain connects TRBV7-2 to TRBJ1-1, with D possibly being TRBD1 (6 bases). Germline CDR1 is SGHTA and CDR2 is FQGNSA. This CDR3 is 13 amino acids long. CDR3 sequence (DNA): TGTGCCAGCAGCTTATTTAGGGACACCCAGGCTTCCTTT. Translated: CASSLFRDTQASF.

The chain has TRBV7-9 and TRBJ2-7, with D perhaps assigned TRBD1 or TRBD2 (5 bases each). Deletions cut 2 bases from V and 7 bases from J, with 12 bases between. Germline CDR1 SEHNR, CDR2 FQNEAQ (reference sequence). This CDR3 comprises 13 residues. The CDR3 DNA reads as TGTGCCAGCAGCTTAACGGGACCCAGGGAGCAGTACTTC. It codes for CASSLTGPREQYF.

The chain couples TRBV13 to TRBJ1-2, with TRBD1 as a possible D gene (5 bases). CDR3 size: 13 residues. Trimming took 3 bases from V and 4 from J, leaving 9 bases between them. Germline V gives CDR1 PRHDT, CDR2 FYEKMQ (reference sequence). The CDR3 spells CASSFRAAYGYTF. In DNA, the CDR3 is TGTGCCAGCAGCTTCAGGGCTGCCTATGGCTACACCTTC.

The rearrangement uses TRBV15 and TRBJ2-2, with D possibly being TRBD1 (6 bases). The CDR3 runs to 16 residues. Germline V CDR1 and CDR2: LNHNV, YYDKDF (reference sequence). V gave up 3 bases and J gave up 1 base, with 12 bases separating them. The CDR3, as DNA: TGTGCCACCAGCAGGGGGGCAGGGAGGAACACCGGGGAGCTGTTTTTT. It codes for CATSRGAGRNTGELFF.

CDR3 protein: CAISEYRTEAFF. The CDR3 coding sequence is TGTGCCATCAGTGAGTATCGCACTGAAGCTTTCTTT. The rearrangement uses TRBV10-3 and TRBJ1-1; no reliable D call. CDR3 length: 12 amino acids. The germline CDR1 and CDR2 sequences are ENHRY and SYGVKD. V was trimmed by 1 base and J by 4 bases, leaving 4 bases between them.

Regarding this clonotype: No conserved phenylalanine or tryptophan ends this CDR3, so it is likely a read error. The chain has TRBV11-2 and TRBJ1-3; D gene unclear. CDR3 size: 11 residues. V lost 5 bases and J lost 4, with 3 bases in between. The V gene's germline CDR1 is SGHAT and CDR2 FQNNGV. This CDR3 is CASSRGNTIYC. CDR3 sequence (DNA): TGTGCCAGCAGCCGAGGAAACACCATATATTGT.

This clonotype was recorded at least ten times. The chain uses TRBV25-1 and TRBJ2-3; 7 nucleotides line up with TRBD1. J gave up 6 bases and V 6 bases, and 3 bases lay outside the gene matches. The CDR3 is 12 amino acids. Per the germline V gene, CDR1 is MGHDK and CDR2 is SYGVNS. CDR3 loop: CASRRQGDTQYF. In nucleotides, the CDR3 is TGTGCCAGCAGAAGACAGGGCGATACGCAGTATTTT.

The CDR3 here is CAISQDGSYNSPLHF. In nucleotides, the CDR3 is TGTGCCATCAGTCAGGATGGCTCCTATAATTCACCCCTCCACTTT. V gene TRBV10-3 combines with J gene TRBJ1-6; D is unclear. The CDR3 loop spans 15 amino acids. The germline gives CDR1 ENHRY, CDR2 SYGVKD. Trimming removed 5 bases from V and 0 bases from J, with 8 bases in between.

CDR3 amino acids: CATSRVTGGSYEQYF. CDR3 nucleotides: TGTGCCACCAGCAGAGTTACAGGGGGATCCTACGAGCAGTACTTC. The rearrangement links TRBV15 to TRBJ2-7, with 8 bases aligning to TRBD1. CDR1 is LNHNV, CDR2 YYDKDF, per germline (reference sequence). After removal of 1 base from V and 1 base from J, the junction contained 3 bases not matched to a gene. The length of the CDR3 is 15 residues. Full variable domain (missing parts from reference TRBV15 and TRBJ2-7): DAMVIQNPRYQVTQFGKPVTLSCSQTLNHNVMYWYQQKSSQAPKLLFHYYDKDFNNEADTPDNFQSRRPNTSFCFLDIRSPGLGDTAMYLCATSRVTGGSYEQYFGPGTRLTVT.

This clonotype occurred a few times. The rearrangement links TRBV24-1 to TRBJ2-3, with 8 bases matching TRBD2. Germline loops: CDR1 KGHDR, CDR2 SFDVKD. After removal of 3 bases from V and 5 bases from J, the junction contained 12 bases not matched to a gene. The CDR3 contains 17 residues. CDR3 in DNA: TGTGCCACCAGTGATCCCAAACGGGAGGGGTCAATAGATACGCAGTATTTT. Translation: CATSDPKREGSIDTQYF.

V and J are TRBV19 and TRBJ2-1, with a weak D call TRBD2 (5 bases). V was cut by 4 bases and J by 8 bases, with 15 bases left in between. Germline V gene sequence: CDR1 LNHDA, CDR2 SQIVND (reference sequence). The CDR3 is made up of 14 amino acids. The CDR3 bases are TGTGCCAGTAGTACGCCTAGCCGGGCGGATGAGCAGTTCTTC. It encodes CASSTPSRADEQFF.

This clonotype was counted at least ten times. CDR3 protein: CASSLNRQAYNEQFF. The DNA for the CDR3 is TGTGCCAGCAGCTTAAACAGGCAGGCATACAATGAGCAGTTCTTC. The rearrangement links TRBV7-3 to TRBJ2-1, with D maybe TRBD1 (5 bases). CDR1 is SGHTA and CDR2 is FQGTGA in the germline V gene. V lost 1 base and J 4 bases, leaving 11 bases between the germline ends. This CDR3 has 15 residues.

A word on this clonotype: One junction end disagrees with the germline gene, perhaps due to a read error. The chain combines TRBV6-1 with TRBJ2-2, with D tentatively TRBD1 (6 bases). The V gene's germline CDR1 is MNHNS and CDR2 SASEGT. This CDR3 region has 13 residues. CDR3 protein: CASSEGDTGVLFF. For the CDR3, the DNA is TGTGCCAGCAGTGAGGGGGACACCGGGGTGCTGTTTTTT.

V usage is TRBV27 and J usage is TRBJ2-7; D perhaps matches TRBD2 (5 bases). The V end was cut by 2 bases, the J end by 3 bases, with 17 bases between. In germline, CDR1 is MNHEY, CDR2 SMNVEV (reference sequence). The CDR3 is made up of 16 amino acids. In DNA form, the CDR3 reads TGTGCCAGCAGTTTAGGGTTAGCGACACTGAACTACGAGCAGTACTTC. Translating gives CASSLGLATLNYEQYF.

V and J are TRBV27 and TRBJ2-7, with 12 bases matching TRBD1. The V segment lost 7 bases and the J segment 7 bases; nucleotides outside the gene matches: 8. The germline V gene encodes CDR1 MNHEY and CDR2 SMNVEV (reference sequence). This CDR3 has 14 residues. The CDR3 sequence: CASKGDRGLGEQYF. The CDR3 nucleotides are TGTGCCAGCAAGGGGGACAGGGGGCTGGGAGAGCAGTACTTC.

The table lists this clonotype with many counts. The chain joins TRBV11-2 to TRBJ1-5, with 10 bases lining up with TRBD1. The CDR3 is made up of 16 amino acids. Unmatched junction bases numbered 7, after V lost 5 bases and J lost 3 bases. Germline V gene sequence: CDR1 SGHAT, CDR2 FQNNGV. The CDR3 here is CASSLRQGANNQPQHF. DNA of the CDR3: TGTGCCAGCAGCCTTCGACAGGGGGCCAACAATCAGCCCCAGCATTTT.

V usage is TRBV29-1 and J usage is TRBJ2-7; TRBD1 or TRBD2 may be the D gene (5 bases each). The CDR3 is 13 residues long. V was cut by 1 base and J by 2 bases, with 9 bases left in between. Germline CDR1 reads SQVTM; CDR2 reads ANQGSEA. The CDR3 sequence is CSVEVRDPYEQYF. CDR3 in DNA: TGCAGCGTTGAAGTTCGGGACCCCTACGAGCAGTACTTC.

The genes are TRBV5-6 and TRBJ2-7; 11 positions match TRBD2. Germline CDR1 and CDR2: SGHDT and YYEEEE. Unmatched junction bases numbered 14, after V lost 4 bases and J lost 5 bases. The CDR3 is made up of 17 amino acids. The CDR3 region has the DNA TGTGCCAGCAGCCTGGGGGCGACTAGCGGGAAAGCTGACGAGCAGTACTTC. This gives the protein CASSLGATSGKADEQYF.

This clonotype came up once. The chain recombines TRBV6-1 with TRBJ2-7; the match to TRBD1 covers 7 bases. The CDR3 is 13 amino acids. The V and J ends lost 7 bases and 5 bases, in that order; junction bases with no gene match: 8. Per germline, CDR1 MNHNS and CDR2 SASEGT. The CDR3 nucleotides are TGTGCCAGCAAAGACAGGGTACGGGACGAGCAGTACTTC. It codes for CASKDRVRDEQYF.

In its sample, this clonotype was seen once. The V gene is TRBV9, the J gene TRBJ1-2; no clear D gene. CDR1 is SGDLS, CDR2 YYNGEE, per germline. V was trimmed by 0 bases and J by 5 bases, leaving 8 bases between them. This CDR3 is built from 13 residues. The chain's CDR3 is CASSVGSDYGYTF. CDR3 in DNA: TGTGCCAGCAGCGTAGGGTCAGATTATGGCTACACCTTC.

V usage is TRBV5-8 and J usage is TRBJ2-1; D not certain. Germline V lookup: CDR1 SGHTS, CDR2 YDEGEE. V lost 4 bases and J lost 5, with 4 bases in between. The CDR3 has 11 amino acids. CDR3 residues: CASSVNNEQFF. The DNA for the CDR3 is TGTGCCAGCAGCGTGAACAATGAGCAGTTCTTC.

A few counts support this clonotype. One end of the junction is discordant with germline, which a read error may explain. The gene calls are TRBV10-2 and TRBJ1-5; TRBD1 matches at 7 bases. The germline gives CDR1 WSHSY, CDR2 SAAADI. CDR3 length: 15 amino acids. The CDR3 loop is CASSRTGVGNQPQHF. Written as DNA, the CDR3 is TGTGCCAGCAGCCGGACAGGTGTTGGCAATCAGCCCCAGCATTTT.

In this sample, this clonotype turned up many times. The V call is TRBV25-1, the J call TRBJ2-3; D is unclear. The germline V gene has CDR1 MGHDK and CDR2 SYGVNS. V lost 2 bases, J lost 2 bases, and 11 bases lay in between. The CDR3 sequence is 15 residues long. The DNA for the CDR3 is TGTGCCAGCAGTGAAATAGCCTCGCTCACAGATACGCAGTATTTT. Protein sequence: CASSEIASLTDTQYF.

Many counts were recorded for this clonotype. The V and J genes are TRBV9 and TRBJ2-1; 7 bases match TRBD1. The CDR3 sequence is 16 residues long. J gave up 0 bases and V 6 bases, and 9 bases lay outside the gene matches. Looked up from germline, CDR1 is SGDLS and CDR2 is YYNGEE. The CDR3 bases are TGTGCCAGCAACAGTCCCAACAGGGGCTCCTACAATGAGCAGTTCTTC. Translating gives CASNSPNRGSYNEQFF.

The table lists this clonotype with a few counts. V and J are TRBV25-1 and TRBJ1-6, with D possibly matching TRBD1 (5 bases). Germline V gene sequence: CDR1 MGHDK, CDR2 SYGVNS. This CDR3 comprises 13 residues. Trimming took 9 bases from V and 7 from J, leaving 13 bases between them. The CDR3 DNA is TGTGCCAGTAGAGACAGCCTCAATTCACCCCTCCACTTT. The encoded protein is CASRDSLNSPLHF.

This clonotype was seen only once. This chain links TRBV14 with TRBJ2-7; 9 bases fit TRBD2. J lost 4 bases, V lost 1 base, and 2 bases had no gene match. This CDR3 region has 14 residues. The germline gives CDR1 SGHDN, CDR2 FVKESK. The CDR3 DNA reads as TGTGCCAGCAGCCAAGGACTAGCGGATTACGAGCAGTACTTC. Protein product: CASSQGLADYEQYF. The complete variable domain, with remaining parts taken from reference TRBV14 and TRBJ2-7, reads EAGVTQFPSHSVIEKGQTVTLRCDPISGHDNLYWYRRVMGKEIKFLLHFVKESKQDESGMPNNRFLAERTGGTYSTLKVQPAELEDSGVYFCASSQGLADYEQYFGPGTRLTVT.

With respect to this clonotype: Since a much larger clone is just one base distant, this may be a read error. The final CDR3 position lacks the conserved phenylalanine or tryptophan, pointing to a likely read error. The rearrangement uses TRBV27 and TRBJ1-6; D not certain. V dropped 2 bases and J dropped 7 bases, with 3 bases sitting between them. The CDR3 length is 12 residues. Per the germline V gene, CDR1 is MNHEY and CDR2 is SMNVEV (reference sequence). DNA of the CDR3: TGTGCCAGCAGTTTACAAAATTCACCCCTCCACTCT. Translated: CASSLQNSPLHS.

This clonotype was observed many times. As DNA, the CDR3 is TGCAGCGCCGGGACAGGCGTCCCTTATGGCTACACCTTC. Its translation: CSAGTGVPYGYTF. The gene calls are TRBV29-1 and TRBJ1-2, with TRBD1 identical over 8 bases. The germline V gene encodes CDR1 SQVTM and CDR2 ANQGSEA. V trimming: 7 bases; J trimming: 5 bases; junction bases outside the gene matches: 9. The CDR3 totals 13 residues.

On this clonotype itself: A much larger clone is a single base away; this may be a read error. V gene TRBV20-1 combines with J gene TRBJ2-2; 9 nucleotides align to TRBD2. Germline CDR1 reads DFQATT; CDR2 reads SNEGSKA (reference sequence). The CDR3 is 16 residues long. The CDR3, as DNA: TGCAGTGCTAGAGGATCTAGCGGGAAAGGTACCGGGGGGCTGTTTTTT. Its translation: CSARGSSGKGTGGLFF.

This clonotype was recorded a few times. The CDR3 here is CASRKFGGGMSALSGNTIYF. The CDR3 coding sequence is TGCGCCAGCAGAAAGTTCGGCGGGGGCATGTCTGCGCTTTCTGGAAACACCATATATTTT. This chain connects TRBV5-1 to TRBJ1-3; D may be TRBD1 (6 bases). The CDR3 is 20 amino acids. Germline loops: CDR1 SGHRS, CDR2 YFSETQ. Trimming removed 5 bases from V and 1 base from J, with 28 bases in between.